Following are 28 T cell receptor beta chains from one sample sequenced in a study of T cells in women clearing cervical HPV infection. Sequencing used immunoSEQ multiplex PCR; TCRdb keeps in-frame clones, though not all of them. The table gives under 45,000 clones; the top ten clones make up approximately 6.6% of it. The sequencing input was blood buffy coat. These receptors came from a woman between 18 and 70 years old with a cervical HPV16 infection that either progressed to CIN3+ or cleared (not recorded which).

As to this clone: The read ends 3 residues early relative to the CDR3; the germline J gene fills the gap. V gene TRBV5-1 combines with J gene TRBJ1-1; TRBD1 is a possible D gene (6 bases). Germline V gene data show CDR1 as SGHRS and CDR2 as YFSETQ. Trimming stripped 5 bases from V and 0 bases from J, with 14 bases between. CDR3 length: 15 residues. The CDR3 bases that were read are TGCGCCAGCAGTTCCTACCCAGGGGTGAACACTGAA. Translation: CASSSYPGVNTE. The CDR3 in full is CASSSYPGVNTEAFF.

Of note for this clone: The read stops 3 residues short of the end of the CDR3; the missing end is completed from the germline J gene. This chain connects TRBV19 to TRBJ1-1; TRBD1 matches at 7 bases. This CDR3 is built from 16 residues. Germline CDR1 LNHDA, CDR2 SQIVND (reference sequence). Trimming took 6 bases from V and 6 from J; bases not matched to a gene: 16. CDR3 residues: CASRMRGRGIMAEAFF. CDR3 DNA, as far as it was read: TGTGCCAGTAGAATGAGAGGCAGGGGGATCATGGCTGAA. Using reference TRBV19 and TRBJ1-1 for the parts outside the CDR3, the full variable domain is DGGITQSPKYLFRKEGQNVTLSCEQNLNHDAMYWYRQDPGQGLRLIYYSQIVNDFQKGDIAEGYSVSREKKESFPLTVTSAQKNPTAFYLCASRMRGRGIMAEAFFGQGTRLTVV.

Comment on this clone: Coverage ceases 3 residues before the CDR3 finishes, and the germline J gene fills in the end. The chain carries TRBV19 and TRBJ1-5; D is uncertain. The germline CDR1 and CDR2 sequences are LNHDA and SQIVND (reference sequence). V was clipped by 3 bases and J by 7 bases, with 10 bases between them. The CDR3 has 13 residues. The CDR3 bases that were read are TGTGCCAGTAGTATTCGGCTAGACCAGCCC. Protein product: CASSIRLDQP. The full-length CDR3 reads as CASSIRLDQPQHF. The full variable domain, completed using reference TRBV19 and TRBJ1-5, is DGGITQSPKYLFRKEGQNVTLSCEQNLNHDAMYWYRQDPGQGLRLIYYSQIVNDFQKGDIAEGYSVSREKKESFPLTVTSAQKNPTAFYLCASSIRLDQPQHFGDGTRLSIL.

Concerning this clone itself: The CDR3 goes on 3 residues after the read ends, and that part is filled in from the germline J gene. The chain carries TRBV7-2 and TRBJ2-1; D unresolved. The CDR3 consists of 12 residues. In germline, CDR1 is SGHTA, CDR2 FQGNSA. The ends were cut back, 2 bases at V and 8 bases at J, with 7 bases in the middle. The CDR3 bases that were read are TGTGCCAGCAGCTTACCAGAAGATGAG. It encodes CASSLPEDE. The whole CDR3 protein reads CASSLPEDEQFF.

On this clone: The read comes to an end 3 residues before the CDR3 does, leaving the germline J gene to fill in the end. The chain recombines TRBV9 with TRBJ2-1; D remains unclear. Germline CDR1 SGDLS, CDR2 YYNGEE. V was trimmed by 3 bases and J by 7 bases, leaving 14 bases between them. The CDR3 contains 14 residues. The DNA read from the CDR3 is TGTGCCAGCAGCGCCTCGACATCAGTTAATGAG. Protein product: CASSASTSVNE. The entire CDR3 is CASSASTSVNEQFF. Combining the CDR3 with reference TRBV9 and TRBJ2-1 gives the whole variable domain DSGVTQTPKHLITATGQRVTLRCSPRSGDLSVYWYQQSLDQGLQFLIQYYNGEERAKGNILERFSAQQFPDLHSELNLSSLELGDSALYFCASSASTSVNEQFFGPGTRLTVL.

The CDR3 DNA, read in part, is TGTGCCAGCAGCCGTGGACTAGTAGGCACCGGGGAG. Its translation: CASSRGLVGTGE. The full CDR3 protein is CASSRGLVGTGELFF. The chain is built from TRBV7-8 and TRBJ2-2; TRBD2 aligns across 7 bases. The CDR3 goes on 3 residues after the read ends, and that part is filled in from the germline J gene. V shed 5 bases, J shed 4 bases, and the junction held 7 bases outside the gene matches. CDR1 and CDR2 from the germline V gene are SGHVS and FQNEAQ. CDR3 size: 15 residues.

For this clone: The CDR3 is cut off 3 residues early in the read; its end comes from the germline J gene. The chain has TRBV2 and TRBJ2-2, with 7 positions matching TRBD1. The CDR3 totals 14 residues. Per germline, CDR1 SNHLY and CDR2 FYNNEI. The CDR3 is CASERDRTNEKLFF. The part of the CDR3 DNA that was read is TGTGCCAGTGAAAGGGACAGAACTAATGAAAAG.

On this clone itself: The DNA ends 3 residues before the CDR3 does, and the rest of the CDR3 is filled in from the germline J gene. The J gene is TRBJ2-3, the V gene TRBV20-1, with 12 bases fitting TRBD2. CDR1 and CDR2 (germline): DFQATT, SNEGSKA (reference sequence). The CDR3 extends over 15 amino acids. Trimming removed 3 bases from V and 3 bases from J; junction bases left unmatched: 4. Incomplete CDR3 DNA: TGCAGTGCTAGGGAGACTAGCGGGAGAACAGATACG. Its translation is CSARETSGRTDT. The CDR3 in its entirety is CSARETSGRTDTQYF.

Details on this clone: The sequenced fragment ends 3 residues before the CDR3 boundary, so the rest is inferred from the germline J gene. This chain joins TRBV5-1 and TRBJ2-2, with D possibly being TRBD1 (5 bases). There are 15 residues in the CDR3. In germline, CDR1 is SGHRS, CDR2 YFSETQ. The germline V and J ends were trimmed by 3 bases and 1 base, with 10 bases remaining between them. The CDR3 sequence: CASSWSTGNTGELFF. Partial CDR3 DNA: TGCGCCAGCAGCTGGAGTACAGGGAACACCGGGGAG.

A word on this clone: The read halts 3 residues ahead of the CDR3 end, with the missing end drawn from the germline J gene. The V and J genes are TRBV29-1 and TRBJ1-1; D possibly corresponds to TRBD1 (5 bases). Trimming cost V 0 bases and J 3 bases, with 14 bases left between them. CDR3 length: 15 amino acids. The V gene's germline CDR1 is SQVTM and CDR2 ANQGSEA. Here the CDR3 reads CSVEDFQGPYTEAFF. The sequenced CDR3 bases are TGCAGCGTTGAAGATTTTCAGGGCCCTTACACTGAA.

As to this clone: Coverage ceases 3 residues before the CDR3 finishes, and the germline J gene fills in the end. The chain employs TRBV19 and TRBJ2-2; tentative D call: TRBD1 (5 bases). The CDR3 has 13 residues. Looked up from germline, CDR1 is LNHDA and CDR2 is SQIVND (reference sequence). The CDR3 DNA, read in part, is TGTGCCAGTAGTTCAGAAGGGGCTGCGAAG. Residues: CASSSEGAAK. The whole CDR3 protein is CASSSEGAAKLFF.

Regarding this clone: Read data end 3 residues before the CDR3 end; the end is taken from the germline J gene. V gene TRBV6-1 combines with J gene TRBJ2-1, with TRBD1 as a possible D gene (6 bases). The germline V and J ends were trimmed by 2 bases and 9 bases, with 8 bases remaining between them. The germline V gene has CDR1 MNHNS and CDR2 SASEGT. CDR3 length equals 12 residues. Incomplete CDR3 DNA: TGTGCCAGCAGTGAACAGGGGAGTGAG. It encodes CASSEQGSE. The entire CDR3 reads CASSEQGSEQFF.

Comments on this clone: The read terminates 3 residues ahead of where the CDR3 ends, so the germline J gene completes it. The gene calls are TRBV2 and TRBJ2-1; D not certain. This CDR3 has 11 residues. Germline V gives CDR1 SNHLY, CDR2 FYNNEI. V gave up 5 bases and J gave up 8 bases, with 7 bases separating them. The CDR3 sequence is CASSIWHEQFF. Incomplete CDR3 DNA: TGTGCCAGCAGTATTTGGCATGAG. The full variable domain, completed using reference TRBV2 and TRBJ2-1, is EPEVTQTPSHQVTQMGQEVILRCVPISNHLYFYWYRQILGQKVEFLVSFYNNEISEKSEIFDDQFSVERPDGSNFTLKIRSTKLEDSAMYFCASSIWHEQFFGPGTRLTVL.

To note about this clone: Read sequence stops 3 residues before the CDR3 end, and the germline J gene provides the missing end. At the DNA level, this CDR3 is encoded by other sequences in the same sample as well. This chain connects TRBV5-1 to TRBJ1-2; 8 nucleotides agree with TRBD1. The CDR3 has 15 residues. From germline, CDR1 is SGHRS and CDR2 YFSETQ. The CDR3 DNA, read in part, is TGCGCCAGCAGCCTCCGCTCAGGGGGCGCGACCGGT. Amino acid sequence: CASSLRSGGATG. The whole CDR3 protein is CASSLRSGGATGYTF.

As concerns this clone: The read gets to within 3 residues of the CDR3 end, and the germline J gene fills in the rest. The chain joins TRBV5-1 to TRBJ2-7; 13 bases agree with TRBD2. Trimming took 4 bases from V and 0 from J; bases not matched to a gene: 4. CDR3 length equals 16 residues. Germline lookup yields CDR1 SGHRS and CDR2 YFSETQ. The sequenced part of the CDR3 DNA is TGCGCCAGCAGCCCCCGGACTAGCGGGAGCTCCTACGAG. It translates to CASSPRTSGSSYE. The whole CDR3 region reads CASSPRTSGSSYEQYF.

As for this clone: The CDR3 is cut off 3 residues early in the read; its end comes from the germline J gene. V gene TRBV2 combines with J gene TRBJ2-4; tentatively, D is TRBD1 (5 bases). This CDR3 has 14 residues. Looked up from germline, CDR1 is SNHLY and CDR2 is FYNNEI. The covered CDR3 bases are TGTGCCAGCAGTGAAGGGGGCGCTTGGTATGGT. It specifies CASSEGGAWYG. The entire CDR3 protein reads CASSEGGAWYGQYF. Full variable domain (remainder filled in from reference TRBV2 and TRBJ2-4): EPEVTQTPSHQVTQMGQEVILRCVPISNHLYFYWYRQILGQKVEFLVSFYNNEISEKSEIFDDQFSVERPDGSNFTLKIRSTKLEDSAMYFCASSEGGAWYGQYFGAGTRLSVL.

As to this clone: The CDR3 end is not reached by the read, which stops 3 residues before it; the germline J gene fills it in. The chain employs TRBV5-1 and TRBJ1-2; a possible D gene is TRBD1 (5 bases). The CDR3 is 15 amino acids. Germline CDR1 and CDR2: SGHRS and YFSETQ. Trimming removed 1 base from V and 5 bases from J, with 15 bases in between. CDR3 DNA, as far as it was read: TGCGCCAGCAGCTTGAGGGCAGGGAGAGATTATGGC. Its protein is CASSLRAGRDYG. The CDR3, in full, reads CASSLRAGRDYGYTF.

Notes on this clone: The CDR3 end lies 3 residues beyond the end of the read and is filled in from the germline J gene. The chain is built from TRBV2 and TRBJ1-2; 9 bases fit TRBD1. This CDR3 contains 15 residues. Germline CDR1 reads SNHLY; CDR2 reads FYNNEI. The sequenced part of the CDR3 DNA is TGTGCCAGCACAAGGAGTTGGGACAGGGACTACGAC. Translating gives CASTRSWDRDYD. The complete CDR3 sequence is CASTRSWDRDYDYTF.

In regard to this clone: Coverage ceases 3 residues before the CDR3 finishes, and the germline J gene fills in the end. V is TRBV5-5 and J is TRBJ1-3; D gene uncertain. Trimming left V 5 bases short and J 2 bases short, with 8 bases between. The CDR3 contains 13 residues. Germline V gene lookup returns CDR1 SGHKS and CDR2 YYEKEE (reference sequence). CDR3 amino acids: CASRPTTGNTIYF. The CDR3 bases that were read are TGTGCCAGCAGGCCTACTACTGGAAACACC.

Remarks on this clone: The DNA ends 3 residues before the CDR3 does, and the rest of the CDR3 is filled in from the germline J gene. The V gene is TRBV20-1, the J gene TRBJ2-4; 8 positions match TRBD1. Looked up from germline, CDR1 is DFQATT and CDR2 is SNEGSKA (reference sequence). The CDR3 spans 14 residues. CDR3: CSARPTGGYYGQYF. The sequenced CDR3 bases are TGCAGTGCTAGACCTACAGGGGGTTACTATGGT.

As concerns this clone: The DNA ends 3 residues before the CDR3 does, and the rest of the CDR3 is filled in from the germline J gene. The V call is TRBV5-5, the J call TRBJ1-1; D is undetermined. Trimming removed 6 bases from V and 0 bases from J, with 12 bases in between. Germline V gene lookup returns CDR1 SGHKS and CDR2 YYEKEE (reference sequence). The CDR3 sequence is 14 residues long. The CDR3 here is CASMSGDMNTEAFF. CDR3 bases read: TGTGCCAGCATGAGCGGCGACATGAACACTGAA.

Remarks on this clone: The observed sequence ends 3 residues before the CDR3 terminus, with the missing tail filled in from the germline J gene. The rearrangement uses TRBV7-9 and TRBJ1-2, with D maybe TRBD1 (6 bases). The CDR3 length is 15 residues. Germline V gene data show CDR1 as SEHNR and CDR2 as FQNEAQ (reference sequence). The CDR3 here is CASSLILGATDTYTF. CDR3 DNA, as far as it was read: TGTGCCAGCAGCCTAATCTTGGGGGCTACAGATACC.

A note on this clone: Read data end 3 residues before the CDR3 end; the end is taken from the germline J gene. The rearrangement joins TRBV28 to TRBJ1-6; D not certain. V lost 2 bases, J lost 4 bases, and 9 bases lay in between. This CDR3 region has 15 residues. CDR1 is MDHEN and CDR2 is SYDVKM in the germline V gene. CDR3 DNA (partial): TGTGCCAGCAGTTTACAGTCAGATTATAATTCACCC. It is translated as CASSLQSDYNSP. The full CDR3 protein reads CASSLQSDYNSPLHF. The full variable domain, in which reference TRBV28 and TRBJ1-6 provide the parts outside the CDR3, is DVKVTQSSRYLVKRTGEKVFLECVQDMDHENMFWYRQDPGLGLRLIYFSYDVKMKEKGDIPEGYSVSREKKERFSLILESASTNQTSMYLCASSLQSDYNSPLHFGNGTRLTVT.

About this clone itself: With the read ending 3 residues before the CDR3 end, the germline J gene is used to fill in that end. The chain uses TRBV9 and TRBJ1-6; D remains ambiguous. This CDR3 is 13 amino acids long. Germline loops: CDR1 SGDLS, CDR2 YYNGEE. The V gene lost 0 bases and the J gene lost 8 bases, with 6 bases spanning the gap. CDR3 DNA, as far as it was read: TGTGCCAGCAGCGTAGACGGGGATTCACCC. Amino acids: CASSVDGDSP. The CDR3 in its entirety is CASSVDGDSPLHF.

Of note for this clone: The read falls 3 residues short of the CDR3 end, and the missing part is taken from the germline J gene. The chain couples TRBV29-1 to TRBJ2-3; D is unresolved. V was cut by 5 bases and J by 6 bases, with 12 bases left in between. CDR3 length: 12 residues. From germline, CDR1 is SQVTM and CDR2 ANQGSEA. Partial CDR3 DNA: TGCAGCGTTAAACCCAACACGGATACG. Translating it yields CSVKPNTDT. The full CDR3 reads CSVKPNTDTQYF.

Details on this clone: The read is 3 residues too short to cover the CDR3 end, so that end is filled in from the germline J gene. V and J are TRBV29-1 and TRBJ2-7, with 8 bases lining up with TRBD1. This CDR3 region has 13 residues. The V gene end was trimmed by 6 bases and the J gene end by 2 bases; junction bases not matched to a gene: 6. Germline V gene sequence: CDR1 SQVTM, CDR2 ANQGSEA. The CDR3 protein is CSVSTGETYEQYF. The CDR3 DNA, read in part, is TGCAGCGTGTCGACAGGGGAAACCTACGAG.

Points on this clone: The read falls 3 residues short of the CDR3 end, and the missing part is taken from the germline J gene. The chain joins TRBV10-3 to TRBJ2-1, with 8 bases lining up with TRBD2. J gave up 7 bases and V 4 bases, and 6 bases lay outside the gene matches. The CDR3 covers 14 residues. Germline CDR1 reads ENHRY; CDR2 reads SYGVKD. This CDR3 is CAISVAGGRNEQFF. The DNA read from the CDR3 is TGTGCCATCAGTGTGGCGGGGGGTAGGAATGAG.

In regard to this clone: With the read ending 3 residues before the CDR3 end, the germline J gene is used to fill in that end. The genes are TRBV7-9 and TRBJ2-4; weak D call: TRBD2 (7 bases). This CDR3 is 15 amino acids long. Germline assignment: CDR1 SEHNR and CDR2 FQNEAQ (reference sequence). The CDR3 region is CASSPEGGRGYGQYF. The CDR3 bases that were read are TGTGCCAGCAGCCCCGAGGGGGGGCGCGGCTATGGT.